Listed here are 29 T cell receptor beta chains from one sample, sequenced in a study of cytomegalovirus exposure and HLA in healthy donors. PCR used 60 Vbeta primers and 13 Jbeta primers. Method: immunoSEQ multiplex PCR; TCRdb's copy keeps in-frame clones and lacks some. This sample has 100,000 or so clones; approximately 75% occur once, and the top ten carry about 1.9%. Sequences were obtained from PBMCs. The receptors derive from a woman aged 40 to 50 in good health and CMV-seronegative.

CDR3 region: CASSQGRDDEQFF. The DNA for the CDR3 is TGCGCCAGCAGCCAGGGGAGGGACGATGAGCAGTTCTTC. V and J are TRBV4-1 and TRBJ2-1, with 7 nucleotides matching TRBD2. CDR1 is MGHRA and CDR2 is YSYEKL in the germline V gene. The CDR3 is made up of 13 amino acids. Trimming cost V 3 bases and J 8 bases; bases outside gene matches: 4.

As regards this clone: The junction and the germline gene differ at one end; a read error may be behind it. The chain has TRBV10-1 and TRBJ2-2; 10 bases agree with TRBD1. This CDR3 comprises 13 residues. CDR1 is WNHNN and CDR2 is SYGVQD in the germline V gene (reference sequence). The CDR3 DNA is TGCGCCAGCGACAGGGGGCAAACCGGGGAGCCGTTTTTT. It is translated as CASDRGQTGEPFF.

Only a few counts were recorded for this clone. DNA of the CDR3: TGTGCCAGCTGCGGGGAGGGACATCGCATGGACGAGCAGTACTTC. It is translated as CASCGEGHRMDEQYF. J is TRBJ2-7 and V is TRBV2; D is perhaps TRBD2 (7 bases). Germline V gives CDR1 SNHLY, CDR2 FYNNEI. Trimming pared 8 bases from V and 5 bases from J, leaving 22 bases between. CDR3 length: 15 amino acids. Using reference TRBV2 and TRBJ2-7 for the parts outside the CDR3, the full variable domain is EPEVTQTPSHQVTQMGQEVILRCVPISNHLYFYWYRQILGQKVEFLVSFYNNEISEKSEIFDDQFSVERPDGSNFTLKIRSTKLEDSAMYFCASCGEGHRMDEQYFGPGTRLTVT.

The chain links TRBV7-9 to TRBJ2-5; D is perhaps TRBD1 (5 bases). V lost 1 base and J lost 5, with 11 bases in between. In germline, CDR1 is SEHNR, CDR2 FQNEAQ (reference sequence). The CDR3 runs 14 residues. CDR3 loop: CASSLEAGWETQYF. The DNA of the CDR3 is TGTGCCAGCAGCTTAGAGGCAGGGTGGGAGACCCAGTACTTC.

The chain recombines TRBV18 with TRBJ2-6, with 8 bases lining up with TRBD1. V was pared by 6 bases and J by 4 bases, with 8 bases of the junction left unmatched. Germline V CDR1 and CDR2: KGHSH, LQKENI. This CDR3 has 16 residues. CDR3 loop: CASSEDRERGANVLTF. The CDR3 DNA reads TGTGCCAGCTCGGAGGACAGGGAACGAGGGGCCAACGTCCTGACTTTC.

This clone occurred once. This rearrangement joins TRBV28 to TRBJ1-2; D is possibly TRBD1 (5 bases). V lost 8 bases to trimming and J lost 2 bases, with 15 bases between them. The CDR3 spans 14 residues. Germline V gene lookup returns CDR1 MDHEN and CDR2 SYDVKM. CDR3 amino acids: CASSPHGGNYGYTF. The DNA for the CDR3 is TGTGCCAGCTCTCCCCACGGGGGAAACTATGGCTACACCTTC.

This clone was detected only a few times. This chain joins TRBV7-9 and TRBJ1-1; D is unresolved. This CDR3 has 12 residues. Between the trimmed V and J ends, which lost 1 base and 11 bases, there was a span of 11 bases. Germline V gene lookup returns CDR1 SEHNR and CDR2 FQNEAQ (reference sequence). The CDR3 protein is CASSLEVQAAFF. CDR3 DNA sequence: TGTGCCAGCAGCTTAGAAGTACAAGCGGCTTTCTTT. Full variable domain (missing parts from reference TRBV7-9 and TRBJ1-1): DTGVSQNPRHKITKRGQNVTFRCDPISEHNRLYWYRQTLGQGPEFLTYFQNEAQLEKSRLLSDRFSAERPKGSFSTLEIQRTEQGDSAMYLCASSLEVQAAFFGQGTRLTVV.

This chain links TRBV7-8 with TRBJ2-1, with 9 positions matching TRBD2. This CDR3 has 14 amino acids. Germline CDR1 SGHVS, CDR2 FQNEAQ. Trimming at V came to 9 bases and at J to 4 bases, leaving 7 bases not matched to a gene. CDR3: CASQSSGEYNEQFF. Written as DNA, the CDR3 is TGTGCCAGTCAGTCTAGCGGGGAGTACAATGAGCAGTTCTTC.

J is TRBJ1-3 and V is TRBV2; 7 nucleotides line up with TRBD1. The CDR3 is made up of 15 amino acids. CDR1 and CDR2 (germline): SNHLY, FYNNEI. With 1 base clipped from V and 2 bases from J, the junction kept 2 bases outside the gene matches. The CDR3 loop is CASSEVRGPGNTIYF. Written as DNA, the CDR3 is TGTGCCAGCAGTGAAGTAAGGGGGCCTGGAAACACCATATATTTT.

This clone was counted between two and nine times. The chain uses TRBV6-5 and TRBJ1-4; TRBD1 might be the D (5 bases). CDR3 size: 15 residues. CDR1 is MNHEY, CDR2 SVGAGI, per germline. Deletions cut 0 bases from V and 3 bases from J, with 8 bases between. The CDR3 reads CASSYSQGANEKLFF. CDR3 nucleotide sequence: TGTGCCAGCAGTTACTCGCAGGGCGCTAATGAAAAACTGTTTTTT.

CDR3 region: CASSAGLGQPQHF. The CDR3, as DNA: TGTGCCAGCAGCGCCGGACTGGGTCAGCCCCAGCATTTT. The rearrangement joins TRBV2 to TRBJ1-5; D gene uncertain. V lost 6 bases and J 6 bases, leaving 12 bases between the germline ends. This CDR3 has 13 amino acids. CDR1 and CDR2 from the germline V gene are SNHLY and FYNNEI.

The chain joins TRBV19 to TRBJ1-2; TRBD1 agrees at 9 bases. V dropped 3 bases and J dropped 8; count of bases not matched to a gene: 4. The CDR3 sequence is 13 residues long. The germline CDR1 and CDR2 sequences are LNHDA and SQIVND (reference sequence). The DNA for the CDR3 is TGTGCCAGTAGTATGGCGGGACAGGGAGGCTACACCTTC. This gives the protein CASSMAGQGGYTF.

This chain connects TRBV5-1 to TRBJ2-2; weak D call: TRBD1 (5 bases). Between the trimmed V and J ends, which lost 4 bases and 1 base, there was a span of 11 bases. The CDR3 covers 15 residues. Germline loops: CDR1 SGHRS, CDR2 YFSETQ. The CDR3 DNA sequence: TGCGCCAGCAGCGAGCACCAGGGGAACACCGGGGAGCTGTTTTTT. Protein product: CASSEHQGNTGELFF.

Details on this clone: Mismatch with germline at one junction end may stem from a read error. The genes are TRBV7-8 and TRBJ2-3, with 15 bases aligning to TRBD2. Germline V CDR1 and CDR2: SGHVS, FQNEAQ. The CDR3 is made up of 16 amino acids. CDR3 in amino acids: CASSFGTAGLAGGSMF. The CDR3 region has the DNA TGTGCCAGCAGCTTCGGGACGGCGGGACTAGCGGGAGGATCAATGTTT. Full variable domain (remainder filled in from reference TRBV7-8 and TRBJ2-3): GAGVSQSPRYKVAKRGQDVALRCDPISGHVSLFWYQQALGQGPEFLTYFQNEAQLDKSGLPSDRFFAERPEGSVSTLKIQRTQQEDSAVYLCASSFGTAGLAGGSMFGPGTRLTVL.

In DNA, the CDR3 is TGTGCCACCAGCAGAATCGCAAGGGGGCTAGACACTGAAGCTTTCTTT. The encoded protein is CATSRIARGLDTEAFF. This chain connects TRBV15 to TRBJ1-1; 7 bases map to TRBD1. The CDR3 extends over 16 amino acids. With 2 bases clipped from V and 3 bases from J, the junction kept 9 bases outside the gene matches. Germline lookup yields CDR1 LNHNV and CDR2 YYDKDF (reference sequence).

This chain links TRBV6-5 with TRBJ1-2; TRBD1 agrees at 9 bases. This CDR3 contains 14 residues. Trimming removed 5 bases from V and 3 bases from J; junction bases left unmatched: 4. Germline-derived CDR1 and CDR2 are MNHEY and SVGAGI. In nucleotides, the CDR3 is TGTGCCAGCAGTCGTACAGGGGGCGACTATGGCTACACCTTC. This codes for CASSRTGGDYGYTF.

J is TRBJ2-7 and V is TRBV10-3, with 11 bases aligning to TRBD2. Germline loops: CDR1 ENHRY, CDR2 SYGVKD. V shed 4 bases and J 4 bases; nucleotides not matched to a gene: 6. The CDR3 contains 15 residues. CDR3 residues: CAISAPGLAVYEQYF. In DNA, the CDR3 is TGTGCCATCAGTGCCCCGGGACTAGCGGTTTACGAGCAGTACTTC.

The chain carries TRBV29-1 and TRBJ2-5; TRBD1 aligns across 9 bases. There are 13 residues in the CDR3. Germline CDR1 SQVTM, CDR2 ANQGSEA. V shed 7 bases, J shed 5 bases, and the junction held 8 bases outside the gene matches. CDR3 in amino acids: CSGGTGNGETQYF. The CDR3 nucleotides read TGCAGCGGCGGGACAGGGAACGGCGAGACCCAGTACTTC.

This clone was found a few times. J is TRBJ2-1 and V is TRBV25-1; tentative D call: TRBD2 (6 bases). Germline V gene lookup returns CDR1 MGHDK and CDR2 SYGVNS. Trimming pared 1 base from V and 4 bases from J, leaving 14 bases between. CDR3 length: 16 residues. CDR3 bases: TGTGCCAGCAGTGAATTAGTTGTGGCGGGATACAATGAGCAGTTCTTC. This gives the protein CASSELVVAGYNEQFF.

CDR3 nucleotides: TGTGCCAGCACCAGCGGAGGACAGGGTGTCCACGAGCAGTACTTC. This gives the protein CASTSGGQGVHEQYF. The chain combines TRBV6-5 with TRBJ2-7, with 8 bases aligning to TRBD1. Trimming removed 7 bases from V and 5 bases from J; junction bases left unmatched: 13. The CDR3 covers 15 residues. The germline CDR1 and CDR2 sequences are MNHEY and SVGAGI.

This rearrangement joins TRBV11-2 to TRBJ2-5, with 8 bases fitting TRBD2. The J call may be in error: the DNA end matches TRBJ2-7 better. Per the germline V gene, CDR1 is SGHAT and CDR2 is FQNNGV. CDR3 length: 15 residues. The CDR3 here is CASRRMGGRSYEQYF. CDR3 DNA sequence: TGTGCCAGCAGGAGGATGGGCGGGAGGTCCTACGAGCAGTACTTC.

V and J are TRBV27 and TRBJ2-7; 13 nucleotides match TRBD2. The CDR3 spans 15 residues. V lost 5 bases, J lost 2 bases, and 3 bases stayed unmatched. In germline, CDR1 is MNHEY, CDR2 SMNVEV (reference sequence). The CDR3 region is CASSQGTSGAYEQYF. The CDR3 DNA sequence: TGTGCCAGCAGTCAGGGGACTAGCGGGGCCTACGAGCAGTACTTC.

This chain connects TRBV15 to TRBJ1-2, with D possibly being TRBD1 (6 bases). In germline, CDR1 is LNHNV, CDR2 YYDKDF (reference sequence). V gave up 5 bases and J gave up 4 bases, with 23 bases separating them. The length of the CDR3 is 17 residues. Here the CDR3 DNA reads TGTGCCACCAGCGGAACGGGACAACCCACGATAAGCTATGGCTACACCTTC. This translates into CATSGTGQPTISYGYTF.

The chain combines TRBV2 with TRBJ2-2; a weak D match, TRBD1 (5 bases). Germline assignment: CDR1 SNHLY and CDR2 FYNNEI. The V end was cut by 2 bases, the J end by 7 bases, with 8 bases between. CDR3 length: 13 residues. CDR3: CASSESGIGELFF. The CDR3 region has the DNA TGTGCCAGCAGTGAATCAGGGATCGGGGAGCTGTTTTTT.

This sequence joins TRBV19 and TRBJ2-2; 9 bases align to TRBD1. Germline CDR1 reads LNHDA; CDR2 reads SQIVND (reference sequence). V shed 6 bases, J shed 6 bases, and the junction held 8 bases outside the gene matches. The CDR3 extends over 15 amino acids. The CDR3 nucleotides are TGTGCCAGTAGAACCCGGGACAGGGCGGCCGGGGAGCTGTTTTTT. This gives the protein CASRTRDRAAGELFF.

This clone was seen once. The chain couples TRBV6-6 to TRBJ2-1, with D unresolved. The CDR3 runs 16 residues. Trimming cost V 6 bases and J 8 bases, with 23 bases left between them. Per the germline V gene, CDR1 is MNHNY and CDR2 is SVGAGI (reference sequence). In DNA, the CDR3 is TGTGCCAGCAGCGCACAGAGACCCCACCCTCCCCATGAGCAGTTCTTC. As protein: CASSAQRPHPPHEQFF.

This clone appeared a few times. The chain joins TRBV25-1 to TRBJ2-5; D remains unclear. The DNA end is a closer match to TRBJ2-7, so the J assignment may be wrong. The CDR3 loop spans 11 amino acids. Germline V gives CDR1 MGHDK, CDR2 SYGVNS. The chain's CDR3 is CASSLVNEQYF. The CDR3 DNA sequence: TGTGCCAGCAGCCTGGTAAACGAGCAGTACTTC.

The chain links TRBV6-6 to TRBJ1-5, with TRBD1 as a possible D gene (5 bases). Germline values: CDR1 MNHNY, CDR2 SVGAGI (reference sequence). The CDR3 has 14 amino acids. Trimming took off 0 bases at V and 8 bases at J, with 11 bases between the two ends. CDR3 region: CASSYSRGWEPQHF. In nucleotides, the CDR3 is TGTGCCAGCAGTTACTCGCGGGGCTGGGAGCCCCAGCATTTT.

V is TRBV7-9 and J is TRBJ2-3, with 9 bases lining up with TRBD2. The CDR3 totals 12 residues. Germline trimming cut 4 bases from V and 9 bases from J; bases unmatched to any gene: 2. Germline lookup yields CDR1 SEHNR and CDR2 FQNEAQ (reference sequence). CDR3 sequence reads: CASSSGLATQYF. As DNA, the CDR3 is TGTGCCAGCAGCTCGGGACTAGCAACGCAGTATTTT.